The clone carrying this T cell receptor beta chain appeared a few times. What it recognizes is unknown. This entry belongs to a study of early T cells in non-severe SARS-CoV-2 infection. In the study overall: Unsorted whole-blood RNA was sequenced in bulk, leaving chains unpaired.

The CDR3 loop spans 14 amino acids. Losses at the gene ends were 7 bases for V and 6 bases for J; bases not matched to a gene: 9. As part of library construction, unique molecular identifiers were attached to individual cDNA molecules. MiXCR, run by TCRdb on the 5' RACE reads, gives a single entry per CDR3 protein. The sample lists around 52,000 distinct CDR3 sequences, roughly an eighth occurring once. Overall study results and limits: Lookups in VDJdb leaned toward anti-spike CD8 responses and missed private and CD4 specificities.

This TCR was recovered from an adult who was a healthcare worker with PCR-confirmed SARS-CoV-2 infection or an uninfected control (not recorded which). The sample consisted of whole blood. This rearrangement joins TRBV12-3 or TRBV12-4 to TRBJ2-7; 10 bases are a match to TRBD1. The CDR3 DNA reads TGTGCCAGCAAACCCCGGACAGGGGGAGGCGAGCAGTACTTC. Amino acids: CASKPRTGGGEQYF.